This T cell receptor beta chain stems from a study of shared clonotypes between healthy human individuals. Across the study: CD4 naive cells filled three plates per donor, CD4 memory three, CD8 naive two and CD8 memory one.

The study's findings and limits: Investigators collected only blood, and repertoires in tissues likely differ. Donors were few, which limited the genetic and exposure-history diversity represented.

Assay used: immunoSEQ multiplex PCR; TCRdb lists only in-frame clones, some missing. The table has about 1.5 million clones, roughly 97% seen once. The CDR3 is made up of 12 amino acids. Trimming left V 0 bases short and J 13 bases short, with 10 bases between. The germline gives CDR1 MRHNA, CDR2 SNTAGT. Concerning this clone: The antigen is undetermined.

The V and J genes are TRBV6-4 and TRBJ2-4, with no clear D. Material for sequencing was naive CD4+ T cells sorted from blood. Subset specified: CD45RA+ positively selected. The TCR was taken from a man aged 25 to 45 in good health. The DNA of the CDR3 is TGTGCCAGCAGTGACTCAAGGTTAGAGCAGTACTTC. It yields the protein CASSDSRLEQYF.